The 11 T cell receptor beta chains in this list originate from one sample, sequenced in a study of CD8+ T cells in alopecia areata. cDNA serving as the sequencing template came from extracted, reverse transcribed RNA. Using immunoSEQ multiplex PCR, the repertoire was profiled, and TCRdb retains in-frame clones only, with some absent. Of 170,000 or so clones in the sample, roughly 53% were seen once. The treatment denotes: oral pan-JAK inhibitor, 5-10 mg twice daily. The input for sequencing was CD8+ T cells sorted from blood, taken at week 24, from a patient treated with tofacitinib. Receptor source: a human donor with alopecia areata.

The V and J genes are TRBV7-9 and TRBJ2-7; a weak D match, TRBD2 (5 bases). Per the germline V gene, CDR1 is SEHNR and CDR2 is FQNEAQ (reference sequence). This CDR3 has 13 amino acids. The V end was cut by 6 bases, the J end by 6 bases, with 15 bases between. DNA of the CDR3: TGTGCCAGCAGTTCATTTCCAGCGGCCGAGCAGTACTTC. Translating gives CASSSFPAAEQYF.

This chain links TRBV29-1 with TRBJ1-1; D unclear. The CDR3 consists of 11 residues. The V and J ends lost 7 bases and 6 bases respectively, with 12 bases between them. In germline, CDR1 is SQVTM, CDR2 ANQGSEA. CDR3 sequence reads: CSDGPDAEAFF. CDR3 coding DNA: TGCAGCGATGGACCTGACGCTGAAGCTTTCTTT.

In DNA form, the CDR3 reads TGCGCCAGCAGCCAAGATCCTAGCGGGGGGCTTTACAATGAGCAGTTCTTC. Protein sequence: CASSQDPSGGLYNEQFF. The chain combines TRBV4-3 with TRBJ2-1, with 11 bases matching TRBD2. This CDR3 is 17 amino acids long. V gave up 0 bases and J gave up 4 bases; unmatched junction bases: 5. Germline lookup yields CDR1 LGHNA and CDR2 YSLEER.

This chain uses TRBV29-1 with TRBJ2-7, with a weak D call TRBD2 (5 bases). Germline CDR1 SQVTM, CDR2 ANQGSEA. Trimming left V 7 bases short and J 6 bases short, with 10 bases between. The CDR3 is made up of 10 amino acids. CDR3 sequence reads: CSAVEGEQYF. CDR3 coding DNA: TGCAGCGCCGTTGAGGGCGAGCAGTACTTC.

A word on this clone: No DNA is shown, since the ends of the CDR3 on it are uncertain; the CDR3 is the one TCRdb lists. The chain is built from TRBV27 and TRBJ1-1; the table's D call of TRBD1 was not tested on the DNA. Germline V gives CDR1 MNHEY, CDR2 SMNVEV (reference sequence). The CDR3 is 17 residues long, counting both termini. The CDR3 is CASSSSTGDLGITEAFF.

The V and J genes are TRBV11-2 and TRBJ2-7, with TRBD1 as a possible D gene (5 bases). The CDR3 totals 13 residues. Germline V gene data show CDR1 as SGHAT and CDR2 as FQNNGV. V shed 4 bases and J shed 9 bases, with 16 bases lying between them. CDR3 bases: TGTGCCAGCAGCTCCCTCGGACAAGGAGTGCAGTACTTC. Translation: CASSSLGQGVQYF. Drawing the rest from reference TRBV11-2 and TRBJ2-7, the complete variable domain is EAGVAQSPRYKIIEKRQSVAFWCNPISGHATLYWYQQILGQGPKLLIQFQNNGVVDDSQLPKDRFSAERLKGVDSTLKIQPAKLEDSAVYLCASSSLGQGVQYFGPGTRLTVT.

The rearrangement uses TRBV6-4 and TRBJ2-1, with a tentative D call TRBD2 (5 bases). CDR1 and CDR2 from the germline V gene are MRHNA and SNTAGT. Between the trimmed V and J ends, which lost 0 bases and 0 bases, there was a span of 9 bases. The CDR3 consists of 16 residues. For the CDR3, the DNA is TGTGCCAGCAGTGACTCGGAGGCTAGCTCCTACAATGAGCAGTTCTTC. Protein sequence: CASSDSEASSYNEQFF.

The chain combines TRBV5-1 with TRBJ2-2, with 9 positions matching TRBD1. The CDR3 has 17 amino acids. The germline V gene encodes CDR1 SGHRS and CDR2 YFSETQ. Losses at the gene ends were 0 bases for V and 4 bases for J; bases not matched to a gene: 7. The CDR3 DNA reads TGCGCCAGCAGCTTGGGCCCGGGACAGGGATCCACCGGGGAGCTGTTTTTT. The encoded protein is CASSLGPGQGSTGELFF. The whole variable domain, filled in from reference TRBV5-1 and TRBJ2-2, reads KAGVTQTPRYLIKTRGQQVTLSCSPISGHRSVSWYQQTPGQGLQFLFEYFSETQRNKGNFPGRFSGRQFSNSRSEMNVSTLELGDSALYLCASSLGPGQGSTGELFFGEGSRLTVL.

The rearrangement links TRBV29-1 to TRBJ1-1; 8 bases align to TRBD1. V was clipped by 2 bases and J by 6 bases; unmatched bases: 2. CDR1 is SQVTM and CDR2 is ANQGSEA in the germline V gene. This CDR3 has 12 amino acids. CDR3 sequence: CSVERQGPEAFF. CDR3 nucleotide sequence: TGCAGCGTTGAACGACAGGGGCCTGAAGCTTTCTTT.

This clone was detected only a few times. V and J are TRBV10-3 and TRBJ2-7; possible D gene TRBD2, 5 bases. Germline V gene lookup returns CDR1 ENHRY and CDR2 SYGVKD. The CDR3 sequence is 12 residues long. Trimming pared 0 bases from V and 6 bases from J, leaving 6 bases between. The CDR3 coding sequence is TGTGCCATCAGTGAGTCCGGGGTCGAGCAGTACTTC. Residues: CAISESGVEQYF.

The chain recombines TRBV30 with TRBJ2-1; 9 bases align to TRBD2. Losses at the gene ends were 2 bases for V and 8 bases for J; bases not matched to a gene: 7. Per germline, CDR1 GTSNPN and CDR2 SVGIG (reference sequence). The CDR3 runs to 14 residues. This chain's CDR3 is CAWSWTSVDDEQFF. DNA for the CDR3: TGTGCCTGGAGTTGGACTAGCGTAGACGATGAGCAGTTCTTC. Drawing the rest from reference TRBV30 and TRBJ2-1, the complete variable domain is SQTIHQWPATLVQPVGSPLSLECTVEGTSNPNLYWYRQAAGRGLQLLFYSVGIGQISSEVPQNLSASRPQDRQFILSSKKLLLSDSGFYLCAWSWTSVDDEQFFGPGTRLTVL.